This T cell receptor (beta chain) was sequenced in a study of neurological immune-mediated disorders. General observations from the study: With the multiple sclerosis repertoire cluster, none of the clinical or MRI features showed an association. None of the CDR3 amino acid sequences of expanded clones were shared across subjects, and this suggested private repertoires in all groups.

The V and J ends lost 1 base and 0 bases respectively, with 11 bases between them. This CDR3 has 16 amino acids. Germline V CDR1 and CDR2: SGHRS, YFSETQ. Synthesis of cDNA was carried out by template-switch 5'RACE. The reaction used 10-nucleotide random UMIs. MiXCR was run by TCRdb on the 5' RACE reads, yielding one entry per CDR3 protein. This sample yields approximately 66,000 distinct CDR3 sequences, of which 4.5% are seen a single time; 6.9% belongs to the top ten. This clonotype was picked up many times. The antigen is unknown. The origin of this receptor is a man aged 30 to 39 with multiple sclerosis. The chain joins TRBV5-1 to TRBJ2-1, with a tentative D call TRBD1 (5 bases). Sequenced material: PBMCs. For the CDR3, the DNA is TGCGCCAGCAGCTTGACAGGAGTGAGCTCCTACAATGAGCAGTTCTTC. Its protein product is CASSLTGVSSYNEQFF.